The 10 T cell receptor beta chains below come from one sample, sequenced in a study of human T cells and chemical hapten exposure. The sample's time point: pre-sensitization, week 0. Treatment reported: therapeutic diphenylcyclopropenone sensitization with weekly scalp DPC. Researchers extracted total RNA from unfractionated whole blood. TCRdb fed the RACE reads into MiXCR, producing one record per CDR3 protein. The table has tens of thousands of distinct CDR3 sequences, approximately 10% seen once; the top ten hold approximately 9.6%. The sample consisted of whole blood, taken in connection with sensitization to the hapten diphenylcyclopropenone (DPC). The receptors were sampled from a woman aged 25 to 39 with alopecia areata. Some clones in this sample may be carry-over from other donors' samples.

This clonotype was detected a few times. This chain connects TRBV6-2 or TRBV6-3 to TRBJ2-1; 9 positions match TRBD1. The germline V gene encodes CDR1 MNHEY and CDR2 SVGEGT. V gave up 6 bases and J gave up 7 bases; unmatched junction bases: 7. The CDR3 spans 14 residues. The CDR3 sequence: CASRFGDRVNEQFF. The CDR3 nucleotides are TGTGCCAGCAGATTCGGGGACAGGGTAAATGAGCAGTTCTTC.

This clonotype was seen a handful of times. This sequence joins TRBV5-1 and TRBJ1-5; maybe TRBD1 (6 bases). Germline V gene sequence: CDR1 SGHRS, CDR2 YFSETQ. V gave up 0 bases and J gave up 7 bases, with 14 bases separating them. The CDR3 totals 15 residues. The CDR3 DNA follows: TGCGCCAGCAGCTTGGGCGGGTCGGGGGGCCAGCCCCAGCATTTT. Its protein is CASSLGGSGGQPQHF.

The V gene is TRBV12-3 or TRBV12-4, the J gene TRBJ2-5; the match to TRBD1 covers 8 bases. V trimming: 6 bases; J trimming: 0 bases; junction bases outside the gene matches: 12. CDR3 length: 17 residues. CDR3 sequence reads: CASSKSRDRRYQETQYF. The CDR3, as DNA: TGTGCCAGCAGCAAAAGCCGGGACAGGAGATACCAAGAGACCCAGTACTTC.

In this sample, this clonotype turned up a few times. CDR3 coding DNA: TGTGCCAGCAGCTCGAAAGGACGTACGACTATCGAAAAACTGTTTTTT. This encodes CASSSKGRTTIEKLFF. V and J are TRBV7-2 and TRBJ1-4, with unresolved D. The CDR3 runs to 16 residues. Germline lookup yields CDR1 SGHTA and CDR2 FQGNSA. V gave up 4 bases and J gave up 8 bases, with 20 bases separating them.

The sample holds a few counts of this clonotype. The chain links TRBV7-9 to TRBJ1-1; no clear D gene. Germline values: CDR1 SEHNR, CDR2 FQNEAQ (reference sequence). V was trimmed by 1 base and J by 6 bases, leaving 6 bases between them. The CDR3 is 12 amino acids. DNA for the CDR3: TGTGCCAGCAGCTTAGAACCCTCTGAAGCTTTCTTT. Residues: CASSLEPSEAFF.

As to this clonotype: A much larger clone lies a single base off, so this may be a read error. V and J are TRBV28 and TRBJ1-1, with 7 bases lining up with TRBD1. Germline assignment: CDR1 MDHEN and CDR2 SYDVKM. CDR3 length equals 15 residues. After removal of 2 bases from V and 6 bases from J, the junction contained 9 bases not matched to a gene. CDR3 protein: CASSLVQGRGAEAFF. As DNA, the CDR3 is TGTGCCAGCAGTTTAGTACAGGGGAGGGGCGCTGAAGCTTTCTTT.

The J gene is TRBJ2-1, the V gene TRBV12-3 or TRBV12-4; 11 bases are a match to TRBD2. The J segment lost 2 bases and the V segment lost 5 bases, leaving 8 bases of the junction unmatched. The CDR3 contains 17 residues. Here the CDR3 DNA reads TGTGCCAGCAGTCCAGGGGGTAGCGGGGGGGCCTACAATGAGCAGTTCTTC. Amino acid sequence: CASSPGGSGGAYNEQFF.

The chain couples TRBV9 to TRBJ2-3, with 11 bases fitting TRBD2. CDR3 size: 17 residues. V trimming: 0 bases; J trimming: 6 bases; junction bases outside the gene matches: 9. Germline loops: CDR1 SGDLS, CDR2 YYNGEE. The CDR3 DNA is TGTGCCAGCAGCGTAGCGCTTAGCGGGGGGGCCTTGGATACGCAGTATTTT. Its translation is CASSVALSGGALDTQYF.

The CDR3 DNA sequence: TGTGCCAGCTCACTTTACAGGAACACAGATACGCAGTATTTT. Amino acids: CASSLYRNTDTQYF. The chain is built from TRBV18 and TRBJ2-3; TRBD1 might be the D (5 bases). This CDR3 has 14 residues. The germline V and J ends were trimmed by 4 bases and 2 bases, with 10 bases remaining between them. Germline V gives CDR1 KGHSH, CDR2 LQKENI.

This clonotype appeared many times. The chain is built from TRBV6-5 and TRBJ2-3; D unresolved. V lost 8 bases and J 0 bases, leaving 9 bases between the germline ends. The CDR3 contains 13 residues. Per the germline V gene, CDR1 is MNHEY and CDR2 is SVGAGI. In DNA, the CDR3 is TGTGCCAGCTCTCAGGATAGCACAGATACGCAGTATTTT. This translates into CASSQDSTDTQYF.